This record covers a single TCR beta chain. Its specificity is not known. Combining a sample-barcoded 5' primer with a J-beta primer mix, a second PCR ran for roughly 7 to 12 cycles. Each cDNA molecule received a tag from a template-switch adaptor that had 12 random nucleotides. MiXCR, applied by TCRdb to the 5' RACE reads, yields one record per CDR3 protein. Of about 1,600,000 distinct CDR3 sequences in the sample, approximately 40% were seen once. These data originate in a study of blood T cells in healthy people across ages. Study observations and caveats: Donor CMV status was unknown, possibly confounding expanded clonotype changes. Percentage of naive T cells showed a strong correlation with TCR beta diversity. As age increased, TCR beta diversity per million T cells fell in a roughly linear fashion.

The J segment lost 6 bases and the V segment lost 3 bases, leaving 7 bases of the junction unmatched. Germline-derived CDR1 and CDR2 are DFQATT and SNEGSKA (reference sequence). This CDR3 spans 14 amino acids. V gene TRBV20-1 combines with J gene TRBJ1-4; TRBD1 matches 7 bases. Sequenced sample: blood. The clonotype comes from a woman aged 18-29 years in good health. Here the CDR3 reads CSASVRGGDEKLFF. The CDR3 region has the DNA TGCAGTGCTAGTGTGCGAGGGGGCGATGAAAAACTGTTTTTT.